The 15 T cell receptor beta chains below all came from one sample that was sequenced in a study of control samples from healthy donors and cancer patients. Some clones are missing from TCRdb's copy, which holds only in-frame ones; the method was immunoSEQ multiplex PCR. The sample has about 35,000 clones, approximately 90% seen once. Sequencing was done on a sample of PBMCs. Receptor source: a woman aged 40 to 50 with lung cancer.

This clone was recorded only once. The CDR3 loop reads CASRWTSDYNEQFF. CDR3 nucleotide sequence: TGTGCCAGCAGGTGGACTAGCGACTACAATGAGCAGTTCTTC. The gene calls are TRBV2 and TRBJ2-1, with 9 nucleotides matching TRBD2. CDR3 length equals 14 residues. V trimming: 6 bases; J trimming: 3 bases; junction bases outside the gene matches: 3. CDR1 and CDR2 (germline): SNHLY, FYNNEI.

The V call is TRBV19, the J call TRBJ2-5, with D possibly matching TRBD1 (6 bases). This CDR3 has 15 amino acids. V was shortened by 5 bases and J by 0 bases, with 13 bases between the two germline ends. In germline, CDR1 is LNHDA, CDR2 SQIVND (reference sequence). CDR3 DNA: TGTGCCAGTAGTTGGATATGGACAGACCAAGAGACCCAGTACTTC. It encodes CASSWIWTDQETQYF.

CDR3 DNA: TGTGCCAGCAGTTTAGTTTTCAAGGGGACTGGCTACACCTTC. Its translation is CASSLVFKGTGYTF. V is TRBV28 and J is TRBJ1-2, with D possibly matching TRBD1 (5 bases). Germline loops: CDR1 MDHEN, CDR2 SYDVKM. The CDR3 is 14 residues long. V was trimmed by 2 bases and J by 7 bases, leaving 14 bases between them.

In this sample, this clone turned up once. The J gene is TRBJ2-1, the V gene TRBV5-4; 12 nucleotides line up with TRBD2. The length of the CDR3 is 15 residues. V lost 9 bases and J lost 8; bases outside the gene matches: 12. CDR1 and CDR2 from the germline V gene are SGHNT and YYREEE (reference sequence). In nucleotides, the CDR3 is TGTGCCACCCTAGCGGGGGGGATAAAGGGGTATGAGCAGTTCTTC. This codes for CATLAGGIKGYEQFF.

The genes are TRBV6-5 and TRBJ2-3; tentative D call: TRBD1 (6 bases). Per germline, CDR1 MNHEY and CDR2 SVGAGI. The V end was cut by 4 bases, the J end by 1 base, with 12 bases between. The CDR3 runs 15 residues. DNA for the CDR3: TGTGCCAGCAGTTTGAAGCAGGGGCGCACAGATACGCAGTATTTT. Translation: CASSLKQGRTDTQYF.

The chain carries TRBV28 and TRBJ1-1; maybe TRBD1 (5 bases). Looked up from germline, CDR1 is MDHEN and CDR2 is SYDVKM. CDR3 length: 16 amino acids. Trimming cost V 5 bases and J 1 base, with 17 bases left between them. CDR3 bases: TGTGCCAGCAGTCAACCCTCCAGGGACCGGAACACTGAAGCTTTCTTT. Translated, it gives CASSQPSRDRNTEAFF.

The rearrangement links TRBV11-2 to TRBJ2-2; D gene ambiguous. V was clipped by 1 base and J by 1 base, with 10 bases between them. This CDR3 is 16 amino acids long. Germline lookup yields CDR1 SGHAT and CDR2 FQNNGV. The CDR3 nucleotides read TGTGCCAGCAGCTTAGTTGGTGGTGGGAACACCGGGGAGCTGTTTTTT. Amino acids: CASSLVGGGNTGELFF.

The chain joins TRBV18 to TRBJ2-7; TRBD2 is a possible D gene (5 bases). Trimming removed 2 bases from V and 6 bases from J, with 11 bases in between. Per germline, CDR1 KGHSH and CDR2 LQKENI. The CDR3 runs to 13 residues. CDR3 protein: CASSPVTRGEQYF. CDR3 bases: TGTGCCAGCTCACCAGTGACCCGGGGCGAGCAGTACTTC. The whole variable domain, remainder taken from reference TRBV18 and TRBJ2-7, is NAGVMQNPRHLVRRRGQEARLRCSPMKGHSHVYWYRQLPEEGLKFMVYLQKENIIDESGMPKERFSAEFPKEGPSILRIQQVVRGDSAAYFCASSPVTRGEQYFGPGTRLTVT.

The gene calls are TRBV6-5 and TRBJ1-5; 8 positions agree with TRBD1. Trimming cost V 5 bases and J 1 base; bases outside gene matches: 4. CDR3 length equals 15 residues. Germline V CDR1 and CDR2: MNHEY, SVGAGI. CDR3 sequence: CASSPGGISNQPQHF. The CDR3 DNA reads as TGTGCCAGCAGTCCAGGGGGCATCAGCAATCAGCCCCAGCATTTT.

The chain has TRBV14 and TRBJ1-1; 8 bases map to TRBD1. Germline assignment: CDR1 SGHDN and CDR2 FVKESK. V was clipped by 2 bases and J by 4 bases; unmatched bases: 6. The CDR3 loop spans 15 amino acids. The CDR3 DNA sequence: TGTGCCAGCAGCCAACCTAGACAGGGGCGCACTGAAGCTTTCTTT. As protein: CASSQPRQGRTEAFF.

CDR3: CASSPRGGFGEQYF. In nucleotides, the CDR3 is TGTGCCAGCAGCCCCCGGGGAGGGTTCGGCGAGCAGTACTTC. This chain uses TRBV5-4 with TRBJ2-7; 7 bases agree with TRBD2. Trimming took 4 bases from V and 6 from J; bases not matched to a gene: 10. The CDR3 totals 14 residues. CDR1 and CDR2 (germline): SGHNT, YYREEE (reference sequence).

The sample holds one count of this clone. The chain links TRBV30 to TRBJ2-1, with TRBD1 matching over 7 bases. The CDR3 loop spans 14 amino acids. Losses at the gene ends were 3 bases for V and 7 bases for J; bases not matched to a gene: 9. CDR1 and CDR2 from the germline V gene are GTSNPN and SVGIG (reference sequence). The CDR3 region is CAWSPGTEINEQFF. In nucleotides, the CDR3 is TGTGCCTGGAGCCCCGGGACAGAGATTAATGAGCAGTTCTTC.

V usage is TRBV11-2 and J usage is TRBJ1-3; D remains ambiguous. The CDR3 runs 14 residues. Trimming left V 5 bases short and J 0 bases short, with 8 bases between. Per the germline V gene, CDR1 is SGHAT and CDR2 is FQNNGV. CDR3 loop: CASSPLSSGNTIYF. CDR3 sequence (DNA): TGTGCCAGCAGCCCCTTAAGCTCTGGAAACACCATATATTTT.

This chain connects TRBV7-9 to TRBJ2-7, with D unresolved. The CDR3 covers 11 residues. In germline, CDR1 is SEHNR, CDR2 FQNEAQ (reference sequence). Trimming removed 5 bases from V and 1 base from J, with 3 bases in between. The CDR3 loop is CASSASYEQYF. For the CDR3, the DNA is TGTGCCAGCAGCGCATCCTACGAGCAGTACTTC. The full variable domain, rest sourced from reference TRBV7-9 and TRBJ2-7, is DTGVSQNPRHKITKRGQNVTFRCDPISEHNRLYWYRQTLGQGPEFLTYFQNEAQLEKSRLLSDRFSAERPKGSFSTLEIQRTEQGDSAMYLCASSASYEQYFGPGTRLTVT.

The rearrangement links TRBV2 to TRBJ2-7; a weak D match, TRBD2 (6 bases). This CDR3 comprises 10 residues. Germline V gene lookup returns CDR1 SNHLY and CDR2 FYNNEI. The V end lost 11 bases, the J end lost 9 bases, and 14 bases lay between the germline ends. CDR3 coding DNA: TGTGCCGCGGGGACGGGCGGGCAGTACTTC. Translated, it gives CAAGTGGQYF.